The sample holds a few counts of the clone carrying this T cell receptor (beta chain). Study processing details: Cell counts per sample came from amplifying reference gene primers. Clones were read by immunoSEQ multiplex PCR, and TCRdb kept only the in-frame ones, dropping some. V and J calls and clone size follow that table, whereas D and trimming were derived from the DNA. The sample holds about 210,000 clones, about 81% seen once. Participants were aged roughly 18 to 89 years from 20 to 30 US areas. Participants' own reports of clinical history determined their cohort assignment. These data are taken from a study of blood T cell repertoires in COVID-19. Germline V gene lookup returns CDR1 GTSNPN and CDR2 SVGIG (reference sequence). The CDR3 has 14 residues. With V trimmed by 5 bases and J by 5 bases, 11 bases remained unmatched.

Sequenced input: PBMCs or T cells enriched from blood (not recorded which). The J gene is TRBJ1-1, the V gene TRBV30; TRBD1 agrees at 7 bases. The sequence was obtained from a man in his forties who had recovered from COVID-19. The CDR3 sequence is CAWANRFRGTEAFF. The CDR3 DNA follows: TGTGCCTGGGCTAACAGGTTCAGGGGGACTGAAGCTTTCTTT.